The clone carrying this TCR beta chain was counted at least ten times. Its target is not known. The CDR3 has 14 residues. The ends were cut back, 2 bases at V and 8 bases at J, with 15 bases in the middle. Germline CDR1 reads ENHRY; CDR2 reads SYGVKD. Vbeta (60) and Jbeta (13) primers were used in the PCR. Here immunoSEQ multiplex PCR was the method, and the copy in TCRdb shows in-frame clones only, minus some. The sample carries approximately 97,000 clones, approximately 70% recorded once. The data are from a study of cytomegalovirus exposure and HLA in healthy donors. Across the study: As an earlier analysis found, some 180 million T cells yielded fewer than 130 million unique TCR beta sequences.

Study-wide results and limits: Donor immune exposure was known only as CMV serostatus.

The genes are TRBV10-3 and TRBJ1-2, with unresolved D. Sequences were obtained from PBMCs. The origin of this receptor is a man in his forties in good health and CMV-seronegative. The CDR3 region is CAISEPGLFGGYTF. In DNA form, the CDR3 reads TGTGCCATCAGTGAGCCCGGGTTATTCGGGGGCTACACCTTC.